This T cell receptor beta chain was captured by sequencing in a study of cytotoxic CD8 clonotypes in ibrutinib-treated CLL. Across the whole study: Sequencing produced an average of about 280,000 productive templates and approximately 90,000 productive rearrangements per sample. Findings and caveats of the study: Baseline clonality, higher than in age-matched healthy donors, tracked circulating CD8+ T-cell counts. Private clonotypes, not public ones, expanded at ibrutinib response.

TCR beta library input comprised roughly 1.9 micrograms of genomic DNA from cryopreserved PBMCs. The germline gives CDR1 SGHNT, CDR2 YYREEE (reference sequence). This CDR3 region has 16 residues. V dropped 2 bases and J dropped 2 bases, with 15 bases sitting between them. The table came from immunoSEQ multiplex PCR; TCRdb's copy has only in-frame clones and leaves some out. Of approximately 330,000 clones in the sample, roughly 80% were seen once. A remark on this clone: Its target is not known.

The gene calls are TRBV5-4 and TRBJ2-3, with unresolved D. The sequence was collected from a human donor with chronic lymphocytic leukemia. The sequences come from PBMCs, collected before ibrutinib treatment. CDR3 DNA: TGTGCCAGCAGCTTACCCCCGGGCGGAGTCACAGATACGCAGTATTTT. Encoded protein: CASSLPPGGVTDTQYF.